This TCR beta chain was sequenced during a study of cytomegalovirus exposure and HLA in healthy donors. General study findings and limits: According to the study, around 160 TCR beta chains were cytomegalovirus-associated. CMV serostatus was the only recorded immune exposure for donors. Indistinguishability led to the exclusion of some V segments, TRBV6-2 and TRBV6-3 included.

In regard to this clone: Its antigen is as yet unknown.

The V end was cut by 1 base, the J end by 0 bases, with 10 bases between. The germline gives CDR1 SGHDN, CDR2 FVKESK. This CDR3 region has 15 residues. Use of 60 Vbeta and 13 Jbeta primers characterized the PCR. Repertoires were generated with immunoSEQ multiplex PCR, while TCRdb's copy carries only in-frame clones and drops some. Among 150,000 to 200,000 clones listed, around 72% were seen once. The chain employs TRBV14 and TRBJ2-7, with D maybe TRBD2 (5 bases). Material: PBMCs. The sequence was collected from a man aged 35-49 years in good health and CMV-seropositive. The CDR3 DNA reads as TGTGCCAGCAGCCAAGTTCTAGGGAGCTCCTACGAGCAGTACTTC. As protein: CASSQVLGSSYEQYF.